The 27 T cell receptor beta chains below come from one sample, sequenced in a study of long-term antiretroviral therapy in people with HIV (dated by TCRdb to 2022 to 2024). The immunoSEQ hsTCRB v3.0 assay was used at survey level resolution to sequence the TRB variable region. TCRdb mirrors the immuneACCESS table, restricted to in-frame sequences. Some clones are absent from its copies; in checked studies, under half trace to an unresolved V gene, and the reason for the others is unknown. The sample profile shows around 22,000 clones; around 80% of them were found once. The leading ten clones occupy around 16% of the sample. The specimen was unsorted PBMCs, collected around 4.2 years after starting antiretroviral therapy. The receptor source for this set is a young man with HIV.

The V call is TRBV2, the J call TRBJ2-7; D gene uncertain. The CDR3 spans 12 residues. CDR1 is SNHLY, CDR2 FYNNEI, per germline. The V end was cut by 8 bases, the J end by 0 bases, with 8 bases between. CDR3 sequence reads: CASVRYSYEQYF. The CDR3, as DNA: TGTGCCAGCGTGCGATACTCCTACGAGCAGTACTTC.

The V call is TRBV4-3, the J call TRBJ2-5; 10 bases map to TRBD2. The length of the CDR3 is 14 residues. J was trimmed by 3 bases and V by 5 bases; bases with no gene match: 3. Germline V CDR1 and CDR2: LGHNA, YSLEER. Here the CDR3 reads CASSYLAGEETQYF. In DNA form, the CDR3 reads TGCGCCAGCAGCTACCTAGCGGGAGAAGAGACCCAGTACTTC.

The V gene is TRBV7-9, the J gene TRBJ2-1; D is unclear. Trimming took off 8 bases at V and 5 bases at J, with 13 bases between the two ends. This CDR3 has 13 amino acids. Germline V gene lookup returns CDR1 SEHNR and CDR2 FQNEAQ (reference sequence). The CDR3 loop reads CASLSGAHNEQFF. Written as DNA, the CDR3 is TGTGCCAGCCTCTCCGGCGCACACAATGAGCAGTTCTTC.

J is TRBJ1-5 and V is TRBV19, with D maybe TRBD1 (6 bases). The V end was cut by 7 bases, the J end by 3 bases, with 13 bases between. The CDR3 is made up of 14 amino acids. Germline assignment: CDR1 LNHDA and CDR2 SQIVND (reference sequence). CDR3 sequence: CASTEGGSNQPQHF. In nucleotides, the CDR3 is TGTGCCAGTACCGAGGGGGGTTCCAATCAGCCCCAGCATTTT.

This clone showed up just once. The chain combines TRBV6-1 with TRBJ2-7; 9 nucleotides align to TRBD1. After removal of 6 bases from V and 4 bases from J, the junction contained 10 bases not matched to a gene. The CDR3 totals 15 residues. The germline gives CDR1 MNHNS, CDR2 SASEGT. CDR3 nucleotide sequence: TGTGCCAGCAGCAGGGGACAGGGTAGATCGTACGAGCAGTACTTC. Its protein product is CASSRGQGRSYEQYF.

J is TRBJ2-1 and V is TRBV27; no firm D call. Germline V gives CDR1 MNHEY, CDR2 SMNVEV (reference sequence). The CDR3 contains 13 residues. V was shortened by 5 bases and J by 6 bases, with 11 bases between the two germline ends. The CDR3 region is CASSHVASNEQFF. The CDR3 DNA sequence: TGTGCCAGCAGTCACGTTGCTAGCAATGAGCAGTTCTTC.

This chain connects TRBV4-1 to TRBJ2-7; tentative D call: TRBD1 (5 bases). The CDR3 loop spans 15 amino acids. V was pared by 4 bases and J by 7 bases, with 20 bases between. Germline lookup yields CDR1 MGHRA and CDR2 YSYEKL. Written as DNA, the CDR3 is TGCGCCAGCAGCCCGAGCCAGGGCCCGAAAAGAGAGCAGTACTTC. This translates into CASSPSQGPKREQYF.

The CDR3 nucleotides read TGTGCCACCAGCAGAGAGGATTCAGGGGGAAGCTACAATGAGCAGTTCTTC. Its translation is CATSREDSGGSYNEQFF. The rearrangement joins TRBV15 to TRBJ2-1; 7 bases line up with TRBD1. Losses at the gene ends were 0 bases for V and 3 bases for J; bases not matched to a gene: 8. The CDR3 extends over 17 amino acids. In germline, CDR1 is LNHNV, CDR2 YYDKDF (reference sequence).

The genes are TRBV7-2 and TRBJ2-2, with D uncertain. The CDR3 totals 17 residues. Trimming left V 1 base short and J 0 bases short, with 12 bases between. Germline V gives CDR1 SGHTA, CDR2 FQGNSA. The CDR3 protein is CASSLDSVWANTGELFF. Written as DNA, the CDR3 is TGTGCCAGCAGCTTAGATTCAGTGTGGGCGAACACCGGGGAGCTGTTTTTT.

The gene calls are TRBV30 and TRBJ2-7, with no clear D. The V and J ends lost 0 bases and 1 base respectively, with 10 bases between them. In germline, CDR1 is GTSNPN, CDR2 SVGIG (reference sequence). CDR3 size: 14 residues. CDR3 bases: TGTGCCTGGAGTGTAGTTCAGACTTCCTACGAGCAGTACTTC. As protein: CAWSVVQTSYEQYF.

The rearrangement uses TRBV19 and TRBJ1-1, with 7 nucleotides matching TRBD1. The germline CDR1 and CDR2 sequences are LNHDA and SQIVND (reference sequence). The CDR3 is 14 amino acids. The V and J ends lost 5 bases and 5 bases, in that order; junction bases with no gene match: 8. CDR3 sequence: CASSSDRVRTEAFF. The DNA for the CDR3 is TGTGCCAGTAGTTCTGACAGGGTAAGGACTGAAGCTTTCTTT.

J is TRBJ2-3 and V is TRBV19; D gene uncertain. The CDR3 sequence is 13 residues long. Germline CDR1 is LNHDA and CDR2 is SQIVND (reference sequence). The V end lost 1 base, the J end lost 3 bases, and 5 bases lay between the germline ends. The CDR3 DNA reads TGTGCCAGTAGTATAGCGTTGACAGATACGCAGTATTTT. Residues: CASSIALTDTQYF.

This clone has just a few counts. V gene TRBV18 combines with J gene TRBJ1-1, with D tentatively TRBD1 (5 bases). The V and J ends lost 6 bases and 1 base respectively, with 9 bases between them. This CDR3 has 13 residues. Germline V gives CDR1 KGHSH, CDR2 LQKENI. The CDR3 protein is CASSFGGNTEAFF. The CDR3 bases are TGTGCCAGCTCCTTCGGGGGGAACACTGAAGCTTTCTTT.

The chain joins TRBV5-5 to TRBJ1-5; tentative D call: TRBD1 (6 bases). The CDR3 covers 17 residues. The germline CDR1 and CDR2 sequences are SGHKS and YYEKEE (reference sequence). Trimming took 2 bases from V and 0 from J, leaving 15 bases between them. CDR3 nucleotide sequence: TGTGCCAGCAGCTTTCCGACAGGACCAGATAGCAATCAGCCCCAGCATTTT. This translates into CASSFPTGPDSNQPQHF.

The V gene is TRBV2, the J gene TRBJ2-3; D is unresolved. The CDR3 has 11 amino acids. Germline V gives CDR1 SNHLY, CDR2 FYNNEI. V was cut by 6 bases and J by 3 bases, with 4 bases left in between. The CDR3 region is CASRDTDTQYF. The DNA for the CDR3 is TGTGCCAGCAGGGATACAGATACGCAGTATTTT.

V usage is TRBV19 and J usage is TRBJ1-3, with D perhaps TRBD1 (5 bases). The CDR3 is 15 amino acids. Looked up from germline, CDR1 is LNHDA and CDR2 is SQIVND (reference sequence). The V and J ends lost 5 bases and 8 bases respectively, with 19 bases between them. The chain's CDR3 is CASSPSNSGGDTIYF. CDR3 nucleotide sequence: TGTGCCAGTAGTCCCTCTAACTCTGGGGGGGACACCATATATTTT.

V is TRBV29-1 and J is TRBJ1-3, with D hard to call. CDR3 length equals 13 residues. Germline CDR1 SQVTM, CDR2 ANQGSEA. Trimming left V 1 base short and J 4 bases short, with 8 bases between. CDR3 sequence: CSVEGQAGNTIYF. In nucleotides, the CDR3 is TGCAGCGTTGAAGGGCAGGCGGGAAACACCATATATTTT.

The CDR3 nucleotides read TGTGCCAGCAGTTACGGGGGGATGGCCATCGCTGGGGCCAACGTCCTGACTTTC. The encoded protein is CASSYGGMAIAGANVLTF. J is TRBJ2-6 and V is TRBV28, with TRBD2 identical over 7 bases. Germline values: CDR1 MDHEN, CDR2 SYDVKM. Trimming took 4 bases from V and 2 from J; bases not matched to a gene: 11. The CDR3 length is 18 residues.

V gene TRBV5-5 combines with J gene TRBJ1-2; no clear D gene. V was cut by 0 bases and J by 5 bases, with 14 bases left in between. Germline V lookup: CDR1 SGHKS, CDR2 YYEKEE (reference sequence). CDR3 length equals 15 residues. The CDR3 DNA is TGTGCCAGCAGCTTGGATGCAGATAATTATTATGGCTACACCTTC. Its translation is CASSLDADNYYGYTF. Using reference TRBV5-5 and TRBJ1-2 for the parts outside the CDR3, the full variable domain is DAGVTQSPTHLIKTRGQQVTLRCSPISGHKSVSWYQQVLGQGPQFIFQYYEKEERGRGNFPDRFSARQFPNYSSELNVNALLLGDSALYLCASSLDADNYYGYTFGSGTRLTVV.

The rearrangement uses TRBV4-3 and TRBJ1-4; weak D call: TRBD1 (5 bases). V was trimmed by 1 base and J by 5 bases, leaving 8 bases between them. CDR3 size: 14 residues. Germline assignment: CDR1 LGHNA and CDR2 YSLEER. CDR3 DNA: TGCGCCAGCAGCCAAGGACGGGGCAATGAAAAACTGTTTTTT. Translated, it gives CASSQGRGNEKLFF.

V gene TRBV30 combines with J gene TRBJ2-5; D possibly corresponds to TRBD2 (5 bases). Germline V CDR1 and CDR2: GTSNPN, SVGIG (reference sequence). CDR3 length: 14 residues. Trimming cost V 5 bases and J 2 bases, with 15 bases left between them. Here the CDR3 reads CAWAGGLGQETQYF. The CDR3 region has the DNA TGTGCCTGGGCTGGCGGGCTGGGTCAAGAGACCCAGTACTTC.

This clone has more than one count but fewer than ten. V usage is TRBV2 and J usage is TRBJ1-1; the D is unclear. This CDR3 region has 15 residues. CDR1 and CDR2 from the germline V gene are SNHLY and FYNNEI. V was clipped by 6 bases and J by 1 base, with 15 bases between them. The chain's CDR3 is CASRDLLEENTEAFF. In nucleotides, the CDR3 is TGTGCCAGCAGAGATTTGTTAGAGGAGAACACTGAAGCTTTCTTT. The full variable domain, in which reference TRBV2 and TRBJ1-1 provide the parts outside the CDR3, is EPEVTQTPSHQVTQMGQEVILRCVPISNHLYFYWYRQILGQKVEFLVSFYNNEISEKSEIFDDQFSVERPDGSNFTLKIRSTKLEDSAMYFCASRDLLEENTEAFFGQGTRLTVV.

The chain combines TRBV4-2 with TRBJ2-6; D remains ambiguous. V was shortened by 0 bases and J by 4 bases, with 10 bases between the two germline ends. There are 16 residues in the CDR3. Germline V gene data show CDR1 as LGHNA and CDR2 as YNFKEQ. CDR3 coding DNA: TGTGCCAGCAGCCAAGAAGAAGTTTCCGGGGCCAACGTCCTGACTTTC. This codes for CASSQEEVSGANVLTF.

J is TRBJ2-1 and V is TRBV5-6; the D gene is possibly TRBD2 (5 bases). V was clipped by 4 bases and J by 10 bases, with 18 bases between them. The germline CDR1 and CDR2 sequences are SGHDT and YYEEEE. The CDR3 contains 14 residues. The CDR3 DNA sequence: TGTGCCAGCAGCCTTCGGAGGCCGAGCGACGAGCAGTTCTTC. Residues: CASSLRRPSDEQFF.

The rearrangement joins TRBV19 to TRBJ1-5, with D perhaps TRBD1 (5 bases). Germline lookup yields CDR1 LNHDA and CDR2 SQIVND (reference sequence). This CDR3 spans 15 amino acids. Trimming stripped 10 bases from V and 2 bases from J, with 18 bases between. The DNA of the CDR3 is TGTGCCACTAAACGAAGGGGAGATGGCAATCAGCCCCAGCATTTT. Translation gives CATKRRGDGNQPQHF.

This sequence joins TRBV19 and TRBJ1-1; 10 nucleotides line up with TRBD1. Germline assignment: CDR1 LNHDA and CDR2 SQIVND (reference sequence). The CDR3 spans 17 residues. The V gene end was trimmed by 7 bases and the J gene end by 0 bases; junction bases not matched to a gene: 11. The CDR3 loop is CASNPLGQGQLNTEAFF. The CDR3 DNA is TGTGCCAGTAACCCTCTGGGACAGGGGCAGTTGAACACTGAAGCTTTCTTT.

This clone was observed a handful of times. This chain joins TRBV9 and TRBJ1-2; 8 positions match TRBD1. Unmatched junction bases numbered 4, after V lost 4 bases and J lost 5 bases. Germline lookup yields CDR1 SGDLS and CDR2 YYNGEE. This CDR3 spans 13 amino acids. The CDR3 DNA reads as TGTGCCAGCAGCCCAGGGGGCCCGTATGGCTACACCTTC. It yields the protein CASSPGGPYGYTF.